What follows describes a single TCR beta chain. Its antigen remains unidentified. Base quality data are lacking; no much larger clone is found one base away. The data originate from a study of blood T cell repertoires in COVID-19 (TCRdb year 2020). Study-wide context: Samples from collaborators originated in the United States, Italy and Spain and spanned both the acute and convalescent phases of COVID-19. The material from the prospective study consisted of cDNA or gDNA derived from T cells, B-cell-depleted T cells, or PBMCs. Deeply sampled blood TCRbeta repertoires from subjects exposed to, actively infected with, or recovered from COVID-19 were included in the dataset. The repertoires were released in a freely available public database intended as a resource for research on the immune response to SARS-CoV-2. Samples came from the ongoing ImmuneRACE study (first 160 participants) plus 1,254 subjects from 6 global collaborators. Sample metadata almost always included a de-identified subject ID, COVID-19 status, age in years and sex. Where available, HLA class I and class II types were obtained from metadata supplied by the sample provider rather than from assay-based typing.

The immunoSEQ Assay, a bias-controlled multiplex PCR, was used to amplify TCRbeta CDR3 regions from genomic DNA. The original pipeline was this. The number of nucleated cells in each sample was estimated from the amplification of reference gene primers within the assay. To quantify the absolute abundance of each unique TCRbeta CDR3 rearrangement, sequence reads were collapsed and filtered. For each sample, productive Simpson clonality was calculated as the square root of Simpson's diversity index across productive rearrangements. The source is immuneACCESS, and TCRdb retained only in-frame sequences with V and J called. Part of the clones is not carried over; for the studies checked, unresolved V genes explain less than half of this, and the remainder is unexplained. V, J and clone size are taken as reported in that table, and D and trimming were inferred from the DNA itself. Here the sample has approximately 97,000 clones; around 88% occur a single time. The biggest ten clones account for around 2.1% of the sample.

One collaborating source in Seattle enrolled patients during active infection and followed them longitudinally through the course of disease. Each collaborating institution followed its own protocols to collect whole blood in K2EDTA tubes. For TCRbeta analysis, collaborators shipped samples as frozen whole blood, isolated PBMCs, or DNA extracted from either of those sample types. Study-level results and caveats: How much clinical and demographic metadata was included differed by source and by participant, and the metadata was provided uncurated.

The CDR3, cysteine through phenylalanine, is 14 amino acids long. The kept DNA is CDR3 alone, 42 bases in frame from the first base. The germline V end is reduced by 3 bases and the J end by 5 bases; junction bases left unmatched: 7. CDR1 SGHRS and CDR2 YFSETQ are derived from the germline V gene. This clonotype was sampled from a man between 50 and 59 years old with COVID-19, enrolled during active disease. This chain is built from TRBV5-1 and TRBJ2-7; TRBD1 aligns with 8 central bases. Sequenced sample: peripheral blood. At the DNA level, the sequence is TGCGCCAGCAGCTCCGGACAGGGTCGTAACGAGCAGTACTTC. This gives the protein CASSSGQGRNEQYF.